The 15 T cell receptor beta chains listed next were all sequenced from one sample in a study of PD-L1 blockade in urothelial cancer. The time point: peripheral blood 6 weeks after treatment start. The protocol was immunoSEQ multiplex PCR, while the TCRdb copy is restricted to in-frame clones and leaves out a portion. The sample includes more than 60,000 clones, 88% of them seen just once. The sample in question was PBMCs, obtained around atezolizumab (anti-PD-L1) treatment. The source of these receptors is a man aged 60-69 years with urothelial cancer.

This clone was observed once. The chain employs TRBV4-2 and TRBJ2-7; maybe TRBD2 (6 bases). The CDR3 has 13 residues. Deletions cut 2 bases from V and 4 bases from J, with 9 bases between. CDR1 is LGHNA and CDR2 is YNFKEQ in the germline V gene. CDR3 nucleotide sequence: TGTGCCAGCAGCCAAAGAAGCGGGTACGAGCAGTACTTC. As protein: CASSQRSGYEQYF.

A single count supports this clone. This sequence joins TRBV2 and TRBJ1-5; possibly TRBD1 for D (5 bases). This CDR3 has 14 residues. CDR1 SNHLY and CDR2 FYNNEI come from the germline V gene. With 7 bases removed from V and 4 bases from J, the gap between germline ends came to 14 bases. The CDR3 DNA reads TGTGCCAGCAAGGTATGGGGGGAAAATCAGCCCCAGCATTTT. Its protein product is CASKVWGENQPQHF.

V is TRBV19 and J is TRBJ2-2, with 13 positions matching TRBD2. CDR3 length: 16 residues. Germline CDR1 LNHDA, CDR2 SQIVND (reference sequence). After removal of 9 bases from V and 7 bases from J, the junction contained 11 bases not matched to a gene. The CDR3 is CASLLTSGRAGGELFF. The CDR3, as DNA: TGTGCCAGCCTCCTAACTAGCGGGAGGGCCGGCGGGGAGCTGTTTTTT. Using reference TRBV19 and TRBJ2-2 for the parts outside the CDR3, the full variable domain is DGGITQSPKYLFRKEGQNVTLSCEQNLNHDAMYWYRQDPGQGLRLIYYSQIVNDFQKGDIAEGYSVSREKKESFPLTVTSAQKNPTAFYLCASLLTSGRAGGELFFGEGSRLTVL.

The chain joins TRBV27 to TRBJ2-3, with D maybe TRBD1 (6 bases). Germline V lookup: CDR1 MNHEY, CDR2 SMNVEV (reference sequence). This CDR3 comprises 15 residues. Trimming cost V 5 bases and J 3 bases, with 15 bases left between them. The CDR3 protein is CASSEGQGRTDTQYF. CDR3 bases: TGTGCCAGCAGTGAAGGCCAGGGGAGAACAGATACGCAGTATTTT.

The chain recombines TRBV7-9 with TRBJ1-1; no clear D. V was cut by 4 bases and J by 1 base, with 10 bases left in between. The germline gives CDR1 SEHNR, CDR2 FQNEAQ (reference sequence). The CDR3 has 14 residues. CDR3 coding DNA: TGTGCCAGCAGCTACCGCGGCGGGAACACTGAAGCTTTCTTT. Its translation is CASSYRGGNTEAFF.

The chain carries TRBV7-3 and TRBJ2-2, with 8 bases aligning to TRBD2. There are 17 residues in the CDR3. Germline values: CDR1 SGHTA, CDR2 FQGTGA. V lost 5 bases and J lost 6; bases outside the gene matches: 14. The chain's CDR3 is CASSRSVIAGMAGELFF. Here the CDR3 DNA reads TGTGCCAGCAGCCGTTCAGTGATAGCGGGAATGGCCGGGGAGCTGTTTTTT.

This chain connects TRBV28 to TRBJ2-1; 11 bases agree with TRBD2. J lost 10 bases, V lost 7 bases, and 15 bases had no gene match. CDR3 length equals 16 residues. The germline V gene encodes CDR1 MDHEN and CDR2 SYDVKM. This CDR3 is CASTLEALAGVGEQFF. Here the CDR3 DNA reads TGTGCCAGCACCCTTGAAGCACTAGCGGGAGTAGGGGAGCAGTTCTTC.

The rearrangement links TRBV4-3 to TRBJ1-2; 7 nucleotides agree with TRBD1. This CDR3 has 14 residues. From germline, CDR1 is LGHNA and CDR2 YSLEER. The J segment lost 4 bases and the V segment lost 1 base, leaving 3 bases of the junction unmatched. The CDR3 loop is CASSQATGTYGYTF. The DNA of the CDR3 is TGCGCCAGCAGCCAAGCGACAGGGACCTATGGCTACACCTTC.

The chain employs TRBV5-1 and TRBJ1-1; D might be TRBD1 (5 bases). The CDR3 length is 14 residues. Trimming stripped 0 bases from V and 5 bases from J, with 11 bases between. The germline V gene encodes CDR1 SGHRS and CDR2 YFSETQ. This chain's CDR3 is CASSLAGGGTEAFF. CDR3 bases: TGCGCCAGCAGCTTGGCTGGGGGAGGTACTGAAGCTTTCTTT.

This chain joins TRBV7-2 and TRBJ2-1; 7 nucleotides line up with TRBD2. Germline CDR1 is SGHTA and CDR2 is FQGNSA. The CDR3 contains 14 residues. J gave up 5 bases and V 5 bases, and 6 bases lay outside the gene matches. CDR3 nucleotide sequence: TGTGCCAGCAGCGTGCTAGCGGTTAACAATGAGCAGTTCTTC. This translates into CASSVLAVNNEQFF.

This clone was seen only once. This rearrangement joins TRBV4-2 to TRBJ2-6; 7 bases fit TRBD1. The CDR3 spans 17 residues. V dropped 4 bases and J dropped 4; count of bases not matched to a gene: 10. Germline assignment: CDR1 LGHNA and CDR2 YNFKEQ. CDR3 DNA: TGTGCCAGCAGCCCAGGACAGGCTACAGGAGGGGCCAACGTCCTGACTTTC. Encoded protein: CASSPGQATGGANVLTF.

This chain links TRBV18 with TRBJ1-2; TRBD1 matches 8 bases. V lost 6 bases and J lost 5; bases outside the gene matches: 17. CDR1 and CDR2 from the germline V gene are KGHSH and LQKENI. The CDR3 length is 17 residues. CDR3 in DNA: TGTGCCAGCTCCCCCGGGACAGGTCGCCCCCCTCCATATGGCTACACCTTC. Its protein product is CASSPGTGRPPPYGYTF.

V usage is TRBV7-9 and J usage is TRBJ1-1; D gene ambiguous. CDR3 length: 14 amino acids. Germline V gene lookup returns CDR1 SEHNR and CDR2 FQNEAQ (reference sequence). The germline V and J ends were trimmed by 3 bases and 1 base, with 9 bases remaining between them. CDR3 nucleotides: TGTGCCAGCAGCTTGCTATCTCAGAACACTGAAGCTTTCTTT. Protein: CASSLLSQNTEAFF.

This clone was detected a few times. The CDR3 sequence is CASSLVSSGRRYGELFF. CDR3 in DNA: TGTGCCAGCAGCTTAGTCTCGAGCGGGAGACGATACGGGGAGCTGTTTTTT. The chain joins TRBV7-2 to TRBJ2-2, with TRBD2 identical over 8 bases. The CDR3 is made up of 17 amino acids. V was clipped by 1 base and J by 7 bases; unmatched bases: 11. The V gene's germline CDR1 is SGHTA and CDR2 FQGNSA.

The chain combines TRBV7-2 with TRBJ2-2; D is perhaps TRBD2 (6 bases). The ends were cut back, 0 bases at V and 1 base at J, with 9 bases in the middle. Germline V gene lookup returns CDR1 SGHTA and CDR2 FQGNSA. The CDR3 is made up of 16 amino acids. The CDR3 DNA reads TGTGCCAGCAGCTTAGCTGGGACTCTGAACACCGGGGAGCTGTTTTTT. Amino acids: CASSLAGTLNTGELFF.